This T cell receptor beta chain was sequenced during a study of cytomegalovirus exposure and HLA in healthy donors. The CDR3 contains 16 residues. PCR was performed using 60 Vbeta and 13 Jbeta primers. The table came from immunoSEQ multiplex PCR; TCRdb's copy has only in-frame clones and leaves some out. The repertoire holds about 160,000 clones, approximately 75% seen once, with about 3.8% in the top ten. The rearrangement uses TRBV21-1 and TRBJ2-1; the D segment call TRBD2 is taken from the table without a DNA check. TRBV21-1 is flagged as a pseudogene. The specimen sequenced was PBMCs. The clonotype was recovered from a man aged 25 to 40 in good health and CMV-seropositive. Here the CDR3 reads CASSSTGTSGVNEQFF. The CDR3 DNA reads TGTGCCAGCAGCTCGACCGGGACTAGCGGTGTCAATGAGCAGTTCTTC.